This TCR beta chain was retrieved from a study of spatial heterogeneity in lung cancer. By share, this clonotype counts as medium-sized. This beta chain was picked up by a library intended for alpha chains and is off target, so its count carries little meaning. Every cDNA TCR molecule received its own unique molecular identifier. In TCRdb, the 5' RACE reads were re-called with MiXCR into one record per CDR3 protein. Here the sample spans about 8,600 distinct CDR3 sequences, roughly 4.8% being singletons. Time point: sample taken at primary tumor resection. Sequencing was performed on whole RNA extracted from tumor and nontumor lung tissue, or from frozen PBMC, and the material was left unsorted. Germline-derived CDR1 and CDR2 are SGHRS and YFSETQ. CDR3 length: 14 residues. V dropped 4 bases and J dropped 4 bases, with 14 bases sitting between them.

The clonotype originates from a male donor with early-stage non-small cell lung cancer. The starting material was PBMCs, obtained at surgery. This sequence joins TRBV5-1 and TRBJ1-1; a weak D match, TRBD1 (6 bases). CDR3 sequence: CASSLQGRGTEAFF. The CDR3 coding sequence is TGCGCCAGCAGCCTACAGGGTCGGGGCACTGAAGCTTTCTTT.